This T cell receptor (beta chain) stems from a study of chemoradiotherapy in HPV16-positive cancers (dated by TCRdb to between 2021 and 2024). In the study overall: Using functional T-cell assays on cells from a couple of HPV16-positive patients, the researchers defined candidate HPV-specific T-cell clones and common TCR motifs. Whether T-cell immunity against the HPV oncoproteins E6 and E7 changes during chemoradiotherapy and whether survival is affected by this immunity were examined in the study. TCR repertoires from 86 patients with HPV-related cancers were then used to track the candidate HPV-specific TCRs and motifs.

Trimming accounts for 4 bases at V and 4 bases at J, while the number of junction bases matched to no gene is 4. The CDR3 measures 14 amino acids from cysteine to phenylalanine. The retained sequence is limited to the CDR3, 42 bases, with the frame set at the first base. CDR1 and CDR2, per the germline V gene, are MGHRA and YSYEKL. The method was the immunoSEQ multiplex PCR assay. Entries here come from immuneACCESS through TCRdb and include only in-frame sequences with V and J called. Some clones fail to appear in such tables; in the studies checked, an unresolved V gene covers under half of the shortfall, and the cause of the remainder is unknown. This sample comprises 25,000 to 30,000 clones, approximately 92% of them detected only once. The ten largest clonotypes hold around a fifth of the sample. Repertoires were sampled repeatedly over the course of chemoradiotherapy so that clonal expansion in the tumor microenvironment could be followed.

Remarks on this clone: The antigen it binds to is not known. One base away there is no much larger clone; base qualities are not given.

What the research found in general, with its limitations: Only two HPV16-positive patients were used to derive the functional definition of HPV-specific T cells, and the survival association was reported for HPV16-positive patients. In HPV16-positive patients, expansion of HPV-responsive T cells during chemoradiotherapy was found to be associated with improved recurrence-free survival. Expansion of candidate HPV-specific clones and E7-related TCR motifs was observed in the tumor microenvironment during treatment, whereas no such expansion was observed for non-HPV-specific T cells.

The sequence came from a human donor with HPV-associated anogenital cancer. Sequenced here: blood, sampled from a patient who underwent chemoradiotherapy. The rearranged chain carries TRBV4-1 and TRBJ2-5; 9 central bases correspond to TRBD1. The DNA sequence follows: TGCGCCAGCAGCCTCATGGGACAGGGAGAGACCCAGTACTTC. The resulting protein is CASSLMGQGETQYF.